The 9 T cell receptor beta chains listed next were all sequenced from one sample in a study of T cell responses to AZD1222 COVID-19 vaccine. Generated by immunoSEQ multiplex PCR, the TCRdb table keeps only in-frame clones and is missing some. The sample includes 150,000 to 200,000 clones, roughly nine tenths seen only once; the top ten take 1.5% to 2%. Source: peripheral blood, taken 28 days after the second AZD1222 dose. These TCRs come from an adult who received the AZD1222 COVID-19 vaccine.

This chain uses TRBV25-1 with TRBJ2-7; D is unresolved. The CDR3 length is 13 residues. Trimming removed 5 bases at V and 1 base at J, with 9 bases between. CDR1 and CDR2 (germline): MGHDK, SYGVNS. This chain's CDR3 is CASSRSASYEQYF. The CDR3 DNA follows: TGTGCCAGCAGTCGCAGCGCTTCCTACGAGCAGTACTTC.

This chain links TRBV6-2 or TRBV6-3 with TRBJ2-1; D possibly corresponds to TRBD1 (7 bases). Germline V lookup: CDR1 MNHEY, CDR2 SVGEGT. V shed 4 bases and J shed 6 bases, with 13 bases lying between them. CDR3 length equals 14 residues. The CDR3, as DNA: TGTGCCAGCAGTTCCCAGGGGGGATTCAATGAGCAGTTCTTC. Translating it yields CASSSQGGFNEQFF.

The J gene is TRBJ1-1, the V gene TRBV18; TRBD1 might be the D (6 bases). CDR1 KGHSH and CDR2 LQKENI come from the germline V gene. The CDR3 totals 14 residues. Deletions cut 1 base from V and 4 bases from J, with 10 bases between. CDR3 protein: CASSPQQGGTEAFF. CDR3 sequence (DNA): TGTGCCAGCTCACCACAACAAGGGGGCACTGAAGCTTTCTTT.

The V and J genes are TRBV29-1 and TRBJ1-1; the match to TRBD1 covers 10 bases. CDR1 is SQVTM, CDR2 ANQGSEA, per germline. The CDR3 sequence is 11 residues long. After removal of 5 bases from V and 10 bases from J, the junction contained 4 bases not matched to a gene. CDR3 loop: CSVNRDRGAFF. The CDR3 DNA reads as TGCAGCGTTAACAGGGACAGGGGAGCTTTCTTT.

This sequence joins TRBV6-5 and TRBJ2-2, with D unclear. V lost 7 bases and J lost 5, with 14 bases in between. The CDR3 contains 14 residues. Germline CDR1 reads MNHEY; CDR2 reads SVGAGI. For the CDR3, the DNA is TGTGCCAGCAATCTATTTGAGGAAACCGGGGAGCTGTTTTTT. Protein product: CASNLFEETGELFF.

V usage is TRBV7-3 and J usage is TRBJ2-1; 10 positions agree with TRBD2. J was trimmed by 8 bases and V by 2 bases; bases with no gene match: 12. Germline V CDR1 and CDR2: SGHTA, FQGTGA. This CDR3 has 17 residues. The CDR3 loop is CASSLSSASGSRDEQFF. Written as DNA, the CDR3 is TGTGCCAGCAGCTTATCTTCGGCTAGCGGGAGTAGGGATGAGCAGTTCTTC.

V is TRBV3-1 (or the pseudogene TRBV3-2) and J is TRBJ1-1; TRBD1 matches 7 bases. Trimming took 4 bases from V and 1 from J; bases not matched to a gene: 6. This CDR3 has 15 residues. In germline, CDR1 is LGHDT, CDR2 YNNKEL (reference sequence). The CDR3 coding sequence is TGTGCCAGCAGCCGACGAGACAGGGCGAACACTGAAGCTTTCTTT. Protein: CASSRRDRANTEAFF.

This sequence joins TRBV4-2 and TRBJ1-2; no clear D gene. V lost 4 bases, J lost 3 bases, and 15 bases lay in between. Germline lookup yields CDR1 LGHNA and CDR2 YNFKEQ. The CDR3 is 15 residues long. CDR3 in amino acids: CASSPRVRVDYGYTF. CDR3 in DNA: TGTGCCAGCAGCCCCCGGGTACGGGTCGACTATGGCTACACCTTC.

In DNA, the CDR3 is TGCGCCAGCAGCCAAGGACCAGGGAGGGGAGCGGAGGGCTACGAGCAGTACTTC. Translating gives CASSQGPGRGAEGYEQYF. The chain links TRBV4-1 to TRBJ2-7; TRBD2 aligns across 7 bases. The CDR3 runs to 18 residues. CDR1 is MGHRA, CDR2 YSYEKL, per germline. J was trimmed by 3 bases and V by 1 base; bases with no gene match: 15.